This T cell receptor beta chain was recovered during a study of CD8 T cells in Susac syndrome. About the research overall: When their blood was taken, the Susac syndrome patients had either not yet had any therapy, were taking corticosteroids, or were taking intravenous immunoglobulin alone.

An input of about 0.5 to 1 ug of RNA was subjected to reverse transcription using random hexamers. Using its own MiXCR run on the immunoSEQ multiplex PCR reads, TCRdb lists one record per CDR3 protein. This table holds around 130,000 distinct CDR3 sequences, just under 95% found once. About this clonotype: Its matching antigen is unknown.

The CDR3 covers 14 residues. Germline V gene sequence: CDR1 MNHEY, CDR2 SVGAGI. V gave up 1 base and J gave up 6 bases, with 9 bases separating them. Overall study findings and caveats: As the study acknowledged, the number of individuals who were part of its TCR sequencing and HLA analysis was relatively small.

CD8+ and CD4+ T cells circulating in blood were sequenced for TCR beta. TEMRA cells were FACS-enriched, unlike CD8+ and CD4+ T cells, which were negatively isolated. This chain connects TRBV6-5 to TRBJ2-2; tentatively, D is TRBD1 (6 bases). Sequences were obtained from CD8+ T cells from PBMCs. This TCR was recovered from a human donor with Susac syndrome. CDR3: CASSYYRVSGELFF. In nucleotides, the CDR3 is TGTGCCAGCAGTTACTACAGGGTCTCCGGGGAGCTGTTTTTT.